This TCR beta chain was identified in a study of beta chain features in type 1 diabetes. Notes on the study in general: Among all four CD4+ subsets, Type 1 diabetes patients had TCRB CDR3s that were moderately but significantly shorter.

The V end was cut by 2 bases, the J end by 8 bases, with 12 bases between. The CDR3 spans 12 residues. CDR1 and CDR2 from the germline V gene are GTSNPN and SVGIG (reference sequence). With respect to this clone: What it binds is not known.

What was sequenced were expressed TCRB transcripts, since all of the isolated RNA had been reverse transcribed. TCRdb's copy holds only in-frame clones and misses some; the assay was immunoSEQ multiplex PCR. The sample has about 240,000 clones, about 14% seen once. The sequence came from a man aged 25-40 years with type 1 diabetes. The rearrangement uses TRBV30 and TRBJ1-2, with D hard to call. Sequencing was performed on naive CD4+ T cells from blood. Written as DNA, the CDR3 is TGTGCCTGGAGTTACGGGGTGGGGGGCTACACCTTC. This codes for CAWSYGVGGYTF.